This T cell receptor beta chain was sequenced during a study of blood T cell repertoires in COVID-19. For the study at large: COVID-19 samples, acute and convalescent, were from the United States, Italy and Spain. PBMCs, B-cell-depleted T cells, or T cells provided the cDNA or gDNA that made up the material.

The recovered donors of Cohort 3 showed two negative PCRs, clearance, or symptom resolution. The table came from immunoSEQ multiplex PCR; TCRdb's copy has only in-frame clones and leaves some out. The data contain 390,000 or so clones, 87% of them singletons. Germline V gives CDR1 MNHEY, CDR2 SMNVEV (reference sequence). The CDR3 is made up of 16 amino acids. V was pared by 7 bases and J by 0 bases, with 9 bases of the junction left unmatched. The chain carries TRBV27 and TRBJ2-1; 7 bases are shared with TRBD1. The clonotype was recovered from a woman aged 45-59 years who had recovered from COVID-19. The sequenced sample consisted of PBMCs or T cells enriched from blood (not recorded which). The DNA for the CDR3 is TGTGCCAGCAAGTCCTGGGACAGCCTCTCCTACAATGAGCAGTTCTTC. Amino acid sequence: CASKSWDSLSYNEQFF.